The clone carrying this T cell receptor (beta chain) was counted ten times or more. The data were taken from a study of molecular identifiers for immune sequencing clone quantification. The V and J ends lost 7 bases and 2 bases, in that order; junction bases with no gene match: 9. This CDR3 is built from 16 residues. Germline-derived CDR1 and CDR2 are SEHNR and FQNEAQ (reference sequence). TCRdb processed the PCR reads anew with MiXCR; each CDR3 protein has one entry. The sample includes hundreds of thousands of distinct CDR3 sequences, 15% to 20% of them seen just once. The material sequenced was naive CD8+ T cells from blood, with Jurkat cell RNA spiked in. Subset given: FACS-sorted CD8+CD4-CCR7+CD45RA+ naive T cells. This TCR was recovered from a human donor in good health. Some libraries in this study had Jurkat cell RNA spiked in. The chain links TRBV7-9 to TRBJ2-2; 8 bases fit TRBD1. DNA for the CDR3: TGTGCCAGCACCGACAGACAGGGGACAAACACCGGGGAGCTGTTTTTT. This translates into CASTDRQGTNTGELFF.